This TCR beta chain was observed in a study of molecular identifiers for immune sequencing clone quantification. It was from around 18,000 to 910,000 sorted cells, with 10%, 30% or 50% RNA, that naive CD8 libraries came. Regarding this clonotype: This may come from a read error, since a much larger clone is one base off.

V dropped 1 base and J dropped 7; count of bases not matched to a gene: 18. Looked up from germline, CDR1 is SGHVS and CDR2 is FNYEAQ. This CDR3 is 20 amino acids long. TCRdb passed the PCR reads through MiXCR, listing each CDR3 protein once. The sample gives tens of thousands of distinct CDR3 sequences, 25% of which show up once; 1.5% to 2% is in the top ten. The specimen sequenced was naive CD8+ T cells from blood, with Jurkat cell RNA spiked in. Stated subset: FACS-sorted CD8+CD4-CCR7+CD45RA+ naive T cells. The sequence came from a human donor in good health. Some libraries in this study had Jurkat cell RNA spiked in. J is TRBJ2-2 and V is TRBV7-6, with 10 bases fitting TRBD2. In nucleotides, the CDR3 is TGTGCCAGCAGCTTAGTTCCGATTAGCGGGGGGCCAAATCCCGGCGGGGAGCTGTTTTTT. Residues: CASSLVPISGGPNPGGELFF.